This T cell receptor beta chain was sequenced during a study of regulatory T cells in long-lasting Graves disease. General study results and limits: TRBV28 was favored in persistent disease, as were TRBJ1-2 and TRBJ2-5. Persistent Graves' patients showed less TCR diversity than newly diagnosed patients showed.

The CDR3 contains 13 residues. CDR1 and CDR2 (germline): ENHRY, SYGVKD. Trimming pared 3 bases from V and 9 bases from J, leaving 9 bases between. Arm-PCR with iRepertoire HTBI primers amplified the CDR3 regions for these TCR beta libraries. From the multiplex PCR reads, TCRdb called clonotypes with MiXCR, one entry per CDR3 protein. The sample yields roughly 500,000 distinct CDR3 sequences, approximately 23% seen once. The sample's time point: persistent/refractory GD, antithyroid drugs over 5 years with positive TRAb. From RNA extracted from PBMCs, the TCR library was made. Graves' disease diagnoses followed American Thyroid Association guidelines. Each patient gave approximately 8.8 milliliters of EDTA-anticoagulated peripheral blood. This clonotype was recorded a few times. Its target is not known.

Material: peripheral blood mononuclear cells (PBMCs), obtained when the disease was refractory, from a patient treated with antithyroid drugs. V is TRBV10-3 and J is TRBJ1-6; tentatively, D is TRBD1 (5 bases). The TCR was taken from a female donor with Graves disease. CDR3 in amino acids: CAISEGDGSPLHF. In nucleotides, the CDR3 is TGTGCCATCAGTGAAGGGGACGGTTCACCCCTCCACTTT.